The following is a T cell receptor (beta chain) sequence with its context. TCRdb's table, derived via immunoSEQ multiplex PCR, lists solely in-frame clones and lacks some. The table lists roughly 120,000 clones, around nine tenths of them singletons. This specimen belongs to a study of blood T cell repertoires in COVID-19. Background on the study: Spain, Italy and the United States supplied samples that represented acute and convalescent COVID-19. Sample material is recorded as cDNA or gDNA derived from T cells, B-cell-depleted T cells, or PBMCs.

The germline CDR1 and CDR2 sequences are MGHRA and YSYEKL. The V segment lost 4 bases and the J segment 8 bases; nucleotides outside the gene matches: 9. CDR3 size: 15 residues. The receptor comes from a man aged 50-59 years with COVID-19, enrolled during active disease. Sequenced: peripheral blood. V is TRBV4-1 and J is TRBJ2-1, with 9 positions matching TRBD2. CDR3 nucleotides: TGCGCCAGCAGCCGAGCCGGGACTAGCCCCGATGAGCAGTTCTTC. This sequence encodes CASSRAGTSPDEQFF.